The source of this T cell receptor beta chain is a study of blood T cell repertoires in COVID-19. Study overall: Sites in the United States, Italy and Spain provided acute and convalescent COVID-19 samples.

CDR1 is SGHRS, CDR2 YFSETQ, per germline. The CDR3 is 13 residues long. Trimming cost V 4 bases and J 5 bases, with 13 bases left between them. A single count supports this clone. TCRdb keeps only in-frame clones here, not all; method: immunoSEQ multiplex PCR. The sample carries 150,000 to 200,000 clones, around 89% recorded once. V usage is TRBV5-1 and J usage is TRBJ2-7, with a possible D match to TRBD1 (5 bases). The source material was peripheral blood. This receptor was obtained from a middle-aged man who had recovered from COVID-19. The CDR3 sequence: CASSTTENNEQYF. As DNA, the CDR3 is TGCGCCAGCAGCACGACAGAAAATAACGAGCAGTACTTC.